Listed below are T cell receptor beta chains from one sample, sequenced in a study of cytomegalovirus exposure and HLA in healthy donors. The method was immunoSEQ multiplex PCR; TCRdb's version includes in-frame clones alone and lacks a portion of them. Here the sample table reports 100,000 to 150,000 clones. Sequencing was performed on PBMCs. Source of these receptors: a man in his late teens or twenties in good health and CMV-seronegative. The CDR3 runs from the conserved cysteine through the conserved F or W. D genes are given only for firm matches.

J | D | V | CDR3 | DNA
TRBJ2-2 | NA | TRBV5-1 | CASSLPANTGELFF | TGCGCCAGCAGCTTGCCCGCGAACACCGGGGAGCTGTTTTTT
TRBJ1-5 | NA | TRBV6-1 | CASSEARSQPQHF | TGTGCCAGCAGTGAAGCCCGTAGTCAGCCCCAGCATTTT
TRBJ1-5 | NA | TRBV25-1 | CASSETSGNQPQHF | TGTGCCAGCAGTGAAACGAGTGGCAATCAGCCCCAGCATTTT
TRBJ2-7 | TRBD1 | TRBV7-9 | CASSLGTGGSYEQYF | TGTGCCAGCAGCTTAGGGACAGGGGGCTCCTACGAGCAGTACTTC
TRBJ1-4 | NA | TRBV28 | CASSPAREKLFF | TGTGCCAGCAGTCCTGCCCGGGAAAAACTGTTTTTT
TRBJ2-1 | NA | TRBV30 | CAWSSNVRGEQFF | TGTGCCTGGAGCAGTAACGTTCGCGGTGAGCAGTTCTTC
TRBJ2-3 | TRBD1 | TRBV29-1 | CSVEDRGLVDTQYF | TGCAGCGTTGAGGACAGGGGGCTCGTAGATACGCAGTATTTT
TRBJ2-7 | TRBD1 | TRBV5-5 | CASSLGDRPYEQYF | TGTGCCAGCAGCTTGGGGGACAGACCCTACGAGCAGTACTTC
TRBJ2-1 | TRBD1 | TRBV7-3 | CASSLRDRSGNEQFF | TGTGCCAGCAGCTTAAGGGACAGGTCGGGGAATGAGCAGTTCTTC
TRBJ1-5 | NA | TRBV28 | CASSYTPFGGRGNQPQHF | TGTGCCAGCAGTTATACCCCCTTCGGGGGTAGGGGCAATCAGCCCCAGCATTTT
TRBJ1-1 | NA | TRBV2 | CASSVRQKNTEAFF | TGTGCCAGCAGTGTACGCCAGAAGAACACTGAAGCTTTCTTT
TRBJ2-1 | NA | TRBV27 | CASSFGQGLIDEQFF | TGTGCCAGCAGTTTCGGACAGGGACTAATCGATGAGCAGTTCTTC
TRBJ1-1 | TRBD1 | TRBV19 | CASSIAGGKAPNTEAFF | TGTGCCAGTAGTATAGCAGGGGGGAAGGCGCCGAACACTGAAGCTTTCTTT
TRBJ1-1 | NA | TRBV28 | CASNTLTDVEAFF | TGTGCCAGCAATACGTTGACAGATGTTGAAGCTTTCTTT
TRBJ1-6 | NA | TRBV18 | CASSPQGSYNSPLHF | TGTGCCAGCTCACCGCAGGGCTCCTATAATTCACCCCTCCACTTT
TRBJ2-1 | TRBD2 | TRBV7-3 | CASSFGGGYDNEQFF | TGTGCCAGCAGCTTTGGGGGGGGTTACGACAATGAGCAGTTCTTC
TRBJ1-4 | TRBD1 | TRBV5-1 | CASSKRDSGLTGEKLFF | TGCGCCAGCAGCAAGAGGGACAGCGGCCTCACGGGTGAAAAACTGTTTTTT
TRBJ1-1 | NA | TRBV10-3 | CAISGTTGNTEAFF | TGTGCCATCAGTGGTACGACGGGAAACACTGAAGCTTTCTTT
TRBJ1-1 | NA | TRBV30 | CAWSRTLDRGAFF | TGTGCCTGGAGTAGAACCCTAGACCGCGGGGCTTTCTTT
TRBJ1-1 | NA | TRBV2 | CASDRGQWYTEAFF | TGTGCCAGCGATAGGGGTCAATGGTACACTGAAGCTTTCTTT
TRBJ2-1 | TRBD2 | TRBV4-1 | CASSQDGGSYNEQFF | TGCGCCAGCAGCCAAGATGGCGGGAGCTACAATGAGCAGTTCTTC
TRBJ1-2 | NA | TRBV25-1 | CASSEGARYYGYTF | TGTGCCAGCAGTGAGGGGGCGCGGTACTATGGCTACACCTTC
TRBJ1-1 | NA | TRBV7-2 | CASSFKSLGGTEAFF | TGTGCCAGCAGCTTTAAGTCTTTAGGGGGCACTGAAGCTTTCTTT
TRBJ1-2 | NA | TRBV6-5 | CASSIRGRGHGYTF | TGTGCCAGCAGCATCCGGGGCAGGGGTCATGGCTACACCTTC
TRBJ2-3 | TRBD2 | TRBV5-1 | CASTLAGLAGVGADTQYF | TGCGCCAGCACCTTAGCGGGACTAGCGGGCGTCGGCGCAGATACGCAGTATTTT
TRBJ1-2 | TRBD1 | TRBV2 | CASLYPQGPNGYTF | TGTGCCAGCCTCTATCCACAGGGGCCCAATGGCTACACCTTC
TRBJ2-7 | TRBD1 | TRBV29-1 | CSVGGRGGQGSYEQYF | TGCAGCGTTGGAGGGCGCGGGGGACAGGGAAGTTACGAGCAGTACTTC
TRBJ2-5 | TRBD2 | TRBV15 | CATSRLARGGAQETQYF | TGTGCCACCAGCAGGCTGGCCCGGGGGGGAGCCCAAGAGACCCAGTACTTC
TRBJ2-4 | NA | TRBV19 | CASSSPQGTLAKNIQYF | TGTGCCAGTAGTTCGCCTCAGGGGACCCTAGCCAAAAACATTCAGTACTTC